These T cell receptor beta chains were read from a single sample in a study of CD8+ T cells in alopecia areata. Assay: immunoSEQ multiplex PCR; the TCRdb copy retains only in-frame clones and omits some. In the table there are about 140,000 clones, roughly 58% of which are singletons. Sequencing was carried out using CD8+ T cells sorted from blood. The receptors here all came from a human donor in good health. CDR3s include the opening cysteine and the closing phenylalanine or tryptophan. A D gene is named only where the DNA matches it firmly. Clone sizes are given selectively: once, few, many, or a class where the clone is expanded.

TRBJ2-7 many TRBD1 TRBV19 TGTGCCAGTAGTCAAATATCGGACAGGGGATACGAGCAGTACTTC CASSQISDRGYEQYF
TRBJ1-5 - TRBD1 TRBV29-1 TGCAGCGTTTCGGACTATCCGTTGGGGACAGGGAGTTATAGCAATCAGCCCCAGCATTTT CSVSDYPLGTGSYSNQPQHF
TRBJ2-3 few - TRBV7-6 TGTGCCAGCAGCCAGGTACAGGGCTACACAGATACGCAGTATTTT CASSQVQGYTDTQYF
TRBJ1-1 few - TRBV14 TGTGCCAGCAGCCAAGACTTGAACACTGAAGCTTTCTTT CASSQDLNTEAFF
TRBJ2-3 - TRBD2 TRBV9 TGTGCCAGCAGCTCCGAACTAGCGGCCCACACAGATACGCAGTATTTT CASSSELAAHTDTQYF
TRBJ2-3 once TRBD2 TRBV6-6 TGTGCCAGCAGACACGGGCTAGCGGGAGTGCTCGATACGCAGTATTTT CASRHGLAGVLDTQYF
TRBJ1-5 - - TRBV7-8 TGTGCCAGCAGCTTAAAGGGTAGCAATCAGCCCCAGCATTTT CASSLKGSNQPQHF
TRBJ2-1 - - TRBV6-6 TGTGCCAGCAGGGTGGACGGAGCCGGGGATGAGCAGTTCTTC CASRVDGAGDEQFF
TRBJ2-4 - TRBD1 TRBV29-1 TGCAGCGTCGAAACAGGGGACATAGCCAAAAACATTCAGTACTTC CSVETGDIAKNIQYF
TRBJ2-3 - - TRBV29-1 TGCAGCGTCCTCGACAGAGCCACAGATACGCAGTATTTT CSVLDRATDTQYF
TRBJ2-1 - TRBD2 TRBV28 TGTGCCAGCAGTCGAGCGGGGGCCCTCTACAATGAGCAGTTCTTC CASSRAGALYNEQFF
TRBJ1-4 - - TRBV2 TGTGCCAGCAGTTCCATAGACAGCCCAAATGAAAAACTGTTTTTT CASSSIDSPNEKLFF
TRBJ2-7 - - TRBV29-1 TGCAGCGTTGAGTCGGGGGTTACCTACGAGCAGTACTTC CSVESGVTYEQYF
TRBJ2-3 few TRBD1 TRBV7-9 TGTGCCAGCAGCTTAGAGTGGGACAGACATACGCAGTATTTT CASSLEWDRHTQYF
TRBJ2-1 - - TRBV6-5 TGTGCCAGCAGTTACTTCGGCAGATACAATGAGCAGTTCTTC CASSYFGRYNEQFF
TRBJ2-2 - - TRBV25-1 TGTGCCAGCAGTGAATTGGGGGGCGCGTACACCGGGGAGCTGTTTTTT CASSELGGAYTGELFF
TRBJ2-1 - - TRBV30 TGTGCCTGGAGTGTTGGAAACAATGAGCAGTTCTTC CAWSVGNNEQFF
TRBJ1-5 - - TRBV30 TGTGCCTGGAGTCCCCCGGACAGCAATCAGCCCCAGCATTTT CAWSPPDSNQPQHF
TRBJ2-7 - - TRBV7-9 TGTGCCAGCAGCTTAGATTGGAGAGGGCAGTACTTC CASSLDWRGQYF
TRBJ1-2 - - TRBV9 TGTGCCAGCAGCGTAGGGGACCTATCGGGACACTATGGCTACACCTTC CASSVGDLSGHYGYTF
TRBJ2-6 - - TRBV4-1 TGCGCCAGCAGCGTCTTCCCAACTGGGGCCAACGTCCTGACTTTC CASSVFPTGANVLTF
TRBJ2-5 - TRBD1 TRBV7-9 TGTGCCAGCAGCTCCCGGGACAGGGGGCACCAAGAGACCCAGTACTTC CASSSRDRGHQETQYF
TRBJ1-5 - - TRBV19 TGTGCCAGTAGTATTCAGGGAACCCATCAGCCCCAGCATTTT CASSIQGTHQPQHF
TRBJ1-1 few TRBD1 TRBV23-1 TGCGCCAGCACTTGGGGACACGAGACAGGGACGATCCGGACTGAAGCTTTCTTT CASTWGHETGTIRTEAFF
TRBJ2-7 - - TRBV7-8 TGTGCCAGCAGCTTACGAGGGAGAGTGTTCTTCGAGCAGTACTTC CASSLRGRVFFEQYF
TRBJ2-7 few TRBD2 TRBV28 TGTGCCAGCAGTTTGCTAGCGGGAGCGGAAGAGCAGTACTTC CASSLLAGAEEQYF
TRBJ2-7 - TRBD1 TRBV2 TGTGCCAGCAGGAAAACAGGGGGCTCCTACGAGCAGTACTTC CASRKTGGSYEQYF
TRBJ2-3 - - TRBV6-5 TGTGCCAGCAGTTACTCGCTCGGGGCAGATACGCAGTATTTT CASSYSLGADTQYF
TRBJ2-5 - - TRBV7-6 TGTGCCAGCAGCGTGAAGGGGGGGCCAGAGACCCAGTACTTC CASSVKGGPETQYF
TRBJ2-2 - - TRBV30 TGTGCCTGGAGTGCGAGAGACTGGACGAACACCGGGGAGCTGTTTTTT CAWSARDWTNTGELFF
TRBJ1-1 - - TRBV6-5 TGTGCCAGCAGTTATGGAGGACACACTGAAGCTTTCTTT CASSYGGHTEAFF
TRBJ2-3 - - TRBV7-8 TGTGCCAGCAGCTCTGCCGAGGATTACACAGATACGCAGTATTTT CASSSAEDYTDTQYF
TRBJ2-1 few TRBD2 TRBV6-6 TGTGCCAGCAGTTACTCTTGGACTAGCGGCAATGAGCAGTTCTTC CASSYSWTSGNEQFF
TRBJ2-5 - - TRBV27 TGTGCCAGCAGTTTTGGGACTCCAGAGACCCAGTACTTC CASSFGTPETQYF
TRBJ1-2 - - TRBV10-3 TGTGCCATCAGTGCAGGGGCCGGAGACTATGGCTACACCTTC CAISAGAGDYGYTF
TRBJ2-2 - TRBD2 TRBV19 TGTGCCACCAAAGCGGGAGAGGCAACCGGGGAGCTGTTTTTT CATKAGEATGELFF
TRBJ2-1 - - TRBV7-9 TGTGCCAGCAGCCCTACAGGGACCTACAATGAGCAGTTCTTC CASSPTGTYNEQFF
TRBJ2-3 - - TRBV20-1 TGCAGTGCTAAGGGTTTAGCGGAGCAGTATTTT CSAKGLAEQYF
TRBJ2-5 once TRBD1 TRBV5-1 TGCGCCAGCACTGCCGCCGGACAGGGAGGAGAGACCCAGTACTTC CASTAAGQGGETQYF
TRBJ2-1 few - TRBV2 TGTGCCAGCAGTGCGACCGGGAGCTTTTACAATGAGCAGTTCTTC CASSATGSFYNEQFF
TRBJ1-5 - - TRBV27 TGTGCCAGCAGTTTATTCAGGGGCAATCAGCCCCAGCATTTT CASSLFRGNQPQHF
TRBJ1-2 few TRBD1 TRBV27 TGTGCCAGCAGTTTATCCGGACAGGGGGCAGATGGCTACACCTTC CASSLSGQGADGYTF
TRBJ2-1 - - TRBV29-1 TGCAGCGTTGTCGAGCTTGGTACCAATGAGCAGTTCTTC CSVVELGTNEQFF
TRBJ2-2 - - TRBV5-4 TGTGCCAGCAGCTGGGGGGCCGGGGAGCTGTTTTTT CASSWGAGELFF
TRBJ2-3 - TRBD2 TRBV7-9 TGTGCCAGCACCCCAGGGACTAGCGGAAGCACAGATACGCAGTATTTT CASTPGTSGSTDTQYF
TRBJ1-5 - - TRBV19 TGTGCGGCAGGCAATCAGCCCCAGCATTTT CAAGNQPQHF
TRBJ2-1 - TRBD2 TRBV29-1 TGCAGCTCTGTAACTAGCGCCCTTTACAATGAGCAGTTCTTC CSSVTSALYNEQFF
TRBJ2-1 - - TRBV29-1 TGCAGCGTTGATGGCGGGGCTTCCTACAATGAGCAGTTCTTC CSVDGGASYNEQFF
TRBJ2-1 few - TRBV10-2 TGCGCCAGCAGGGATCCTAGAAGCTATGAGCAGTTCTTC CASRDPRSYEQFF
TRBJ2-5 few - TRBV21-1 TGTGCCAGCAGCTTACTAAAGGTGACAGTCCAGTACTTC CASSLLKVTVQYF
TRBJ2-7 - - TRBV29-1 TGCAGCGTTGATGGAGGGGATTCCTACGAGCAGTACTTC CSVDGGDSYEQYF
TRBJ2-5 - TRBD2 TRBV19 TGTGCCAGTAGTATTGGTACTAGCGTACAAGAGACCCAGTACTTC CASSIGTSVQETQYF
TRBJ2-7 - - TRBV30 TGTGCCTGGAGTGGCGGGAGAGGGGGGGACGAGCAGTACTTC CAWSGGRGGDEQYF
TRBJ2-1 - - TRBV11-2 TGTGCCAGCAGCGAGGGTGAGCAGTTCTTC CASSEGEQFF
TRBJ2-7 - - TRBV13 TGTGCCAGCAGTGAGGGATTCGAGCAGTACTTC CASSEGFEQYF
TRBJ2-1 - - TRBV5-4 TGTGCCAGCAGCCCTGAACAGGGTTCCTACAATGAGCAGTTCTTC CASSPEQGSYNEQFF
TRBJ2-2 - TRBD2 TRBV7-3 TGTGCCAGCAGGAAAGCGGGGCCGAACACCGGGGAGCTGTTTTTT CASRKAGPNTGELFF
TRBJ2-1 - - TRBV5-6 TGTGCCAGCAGCTTGGCCGGTTCCGATGAGCAGTTCTTC CASSLAGSDEQFF
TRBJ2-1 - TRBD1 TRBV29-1 TGCAGCGTTGCCCCTCTCGGGACAGGGGGATCCAATGAGCAGTTCTTC CSVAPLGTGGSNEQFF